This TCR beta chain was recovered during a study of blood T cell repertoires in COVID-19. For the study at large: Some COVID-19 samples were acute and others convalescent; all came from the United States, Italy and Spain. T cells, B-cell-depleted T cells, or PBMCs supplied cDNA or gDNA.

The length of the CDR3 is 11 residues. V lost 1 base, J lost 8 bases, and 5 bases lay in between. In the authors' workflow: Researchers report that nucleated cell counts were estimated from reference gene primer amplification. TCRdb's table, derived via immunoSEQ multiplex PCR, lists solely in-frame clones and lacks some. D and trimming come from the DNA, and the V and J calls and clone size come from that table. The repertoire has about 210,000 clones, 89% of them found once; the top ten carry about 5%. Sequencing was performed on peripheral blood. The chain links TRBV12-3 or TRBV12-4 to TRBJ1-2, with unresolved D. This receptor was identified in a middle-aged woman with acute or convalescent COVID-19. DNA of the CDR3: TGTGCCAGCAGTTTAGGTGTAGGCTACACCTTC. Its translation is CASSLGVGYTF.